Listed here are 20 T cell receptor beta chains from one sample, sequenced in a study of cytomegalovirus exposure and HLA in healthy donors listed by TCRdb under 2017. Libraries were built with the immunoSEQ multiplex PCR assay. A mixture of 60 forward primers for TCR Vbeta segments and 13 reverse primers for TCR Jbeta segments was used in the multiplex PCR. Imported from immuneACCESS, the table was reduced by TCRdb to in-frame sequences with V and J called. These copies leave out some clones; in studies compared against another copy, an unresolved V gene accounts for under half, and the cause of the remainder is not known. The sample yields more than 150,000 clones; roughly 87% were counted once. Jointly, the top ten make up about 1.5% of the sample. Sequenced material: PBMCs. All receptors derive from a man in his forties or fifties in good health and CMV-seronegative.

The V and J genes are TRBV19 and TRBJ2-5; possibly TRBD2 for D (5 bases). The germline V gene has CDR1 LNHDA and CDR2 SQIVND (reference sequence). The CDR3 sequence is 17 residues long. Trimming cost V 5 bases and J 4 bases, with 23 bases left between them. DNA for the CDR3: TGTGCCAGTAGTCCCCTTCTCGGGATTCGGCGTGGAGAGACCCAGTACTTC. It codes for CASSPLLGIRRGETQYF. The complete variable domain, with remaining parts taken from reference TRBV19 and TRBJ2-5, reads DGGITQSPKYLFRKEGQNVTLSCEQNLNHDAMYWYRQDPGQGLRLIYYSQIVNDFQKGDIAEGYSVSREKKESFPLTVTSAQKNPTAFYLCASSPLLGIRRGETQYFGPGTRLLVL.

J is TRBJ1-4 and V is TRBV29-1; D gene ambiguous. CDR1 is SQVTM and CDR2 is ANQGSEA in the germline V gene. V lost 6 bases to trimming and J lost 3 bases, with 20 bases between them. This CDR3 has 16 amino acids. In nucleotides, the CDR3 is TGCAGCGTCCCGGGATATCTAGGCGGTGCTAATGAAAAACTGTTTTTT. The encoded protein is CSVPGYLGGANEKLFF.

Here the CDR3 DNA reads TGTGCCAGCGGCTATGGGACAGGGAACGGGCAGCCCCAGCATTTT. Its translation is CASGYGTGNGQPQHF. This chain links TRBV9 with TRBJ1-5; 9 bases line up with TRBD1. The V segment lost 7 bases and the J segment 7 bases; nucleotides outside the gene matches: 12. Germline CDR1 and CDR2: SGDLS and YYNGEE. The CDR3 spans 15 residues.

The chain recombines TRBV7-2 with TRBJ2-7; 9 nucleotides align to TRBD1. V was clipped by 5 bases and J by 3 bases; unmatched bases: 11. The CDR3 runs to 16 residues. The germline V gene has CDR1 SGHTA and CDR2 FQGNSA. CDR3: CASSPFHGTGYYEQYF. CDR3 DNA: TGTGCCAGCAGCCCATTCCACGGGACAGGGTACTACGAGCAGTACTTC.

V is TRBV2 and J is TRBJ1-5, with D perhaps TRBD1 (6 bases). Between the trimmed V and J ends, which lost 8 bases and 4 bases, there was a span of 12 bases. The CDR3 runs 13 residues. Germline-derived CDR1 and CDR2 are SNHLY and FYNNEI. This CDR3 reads CASGTFRNQPQHF. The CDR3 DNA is TGTGCCAGCGGGACATTTAGAAATCAGCCCCAGCATTTT.

The CDR3, as DNA: TGCGCCAGCAGCCTGGAACCGGGTGGAAGTGGCTACACCTTC. Protein product: CASSLEPGGSGYTF. The chain uses TRBV5-1 and TRBJ1-2, with D unclear. The CDR3 runs 14 residues. Germline assignment: CDR1 SGHRS and CDR2 YFSETQ. V was trimmed by 4 bases and J by 7 bases, leaving 17 bases between them.

In DNA form, the CDR3 reads TGTGCCACCCAGAATTTCGACCAGGGCAATCAGCCCCAGCATTTT. Amino acids: CATQNFDQGNQPQHF. The chain couples TRBV28 to TRBJ1-5; D gene unclear. From germline, CDR1 is MDHEN and CDR2 SYDVKM. The CDR3 is 15 amino acids. V lost 10 bases to trimming and J lost 2 bases, with 18 bases between them.

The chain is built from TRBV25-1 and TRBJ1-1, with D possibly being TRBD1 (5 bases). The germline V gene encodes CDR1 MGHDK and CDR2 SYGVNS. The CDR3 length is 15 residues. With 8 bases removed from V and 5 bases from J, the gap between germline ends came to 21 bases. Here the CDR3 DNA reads TGTGCCAGCTCCGAGAACGGGTACAGGAAGACTGAAGCTTTCTTT. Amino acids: CASSENGYRKTEAFF.

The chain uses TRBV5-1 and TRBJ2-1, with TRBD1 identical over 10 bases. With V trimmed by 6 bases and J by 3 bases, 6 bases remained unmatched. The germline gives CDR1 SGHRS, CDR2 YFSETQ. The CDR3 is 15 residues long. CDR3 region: CASKGTGAFYNEQFF. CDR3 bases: TGCGCCAGCAAAGGGACAGGGGCCTTCTACAATGAGCAGTTCTTC. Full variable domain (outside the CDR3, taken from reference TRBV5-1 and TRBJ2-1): KAGVTQTPRYLIKTRGQQVTLSCSPISGHRSVSWYQQTPGQGLQFLFEYFSETQRNKGNFPGRFSGRQFSNSRSEMNVSTLELGDSALYLCASKGTGAFYNEQFFGPGTRLTVL.

The DNA for the CDR3 is TGCGCCAGCAGCCCTGGACTAGCGGGATACAATGAGCAGTTCTTC. Translated: CASSPGLAGYNEQFF. The chain carries TRBV4-1 and TRBJ2-1; 12 positions match TRBD2. This CDR3 region has 15 residues. From germline, CDR1 is MGHRA and CDR2 YSYEKL. Trimming took 4 bases from V and 4 from J; bases not matched to a gene: 2.

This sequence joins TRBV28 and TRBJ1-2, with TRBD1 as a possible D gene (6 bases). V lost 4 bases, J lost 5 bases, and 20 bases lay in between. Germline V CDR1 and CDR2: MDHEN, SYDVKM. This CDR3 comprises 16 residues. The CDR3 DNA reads TGTGCCAGCAGTTCCGCCGCGACAGGAGAAGGTTATGGCTACACCTTC. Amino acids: CASSSAATGEGYGYTF.

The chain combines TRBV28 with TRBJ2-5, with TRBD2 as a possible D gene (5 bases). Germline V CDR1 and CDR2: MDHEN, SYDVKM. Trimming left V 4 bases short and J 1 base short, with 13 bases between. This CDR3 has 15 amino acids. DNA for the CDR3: TGTGCCAGCAGTTCCCCTCCACTAGGCCAAGAGACCCAGTACTTC. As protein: CASSSPPLGQETQYF.

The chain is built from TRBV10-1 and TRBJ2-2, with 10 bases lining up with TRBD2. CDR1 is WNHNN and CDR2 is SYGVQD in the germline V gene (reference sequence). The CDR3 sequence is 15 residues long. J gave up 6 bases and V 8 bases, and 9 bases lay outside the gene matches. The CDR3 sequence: CASHPGLAIAGELFF. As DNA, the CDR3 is TGCGCCAGCCATCCGGGACTAGCGATCGCCGGGGAGCTGTTTTTT.

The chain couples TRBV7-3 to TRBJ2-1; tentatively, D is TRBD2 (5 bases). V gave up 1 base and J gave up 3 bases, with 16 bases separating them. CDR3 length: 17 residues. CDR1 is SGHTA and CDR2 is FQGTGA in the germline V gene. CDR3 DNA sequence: TGTGCCAGCAGCTTAAGTGGGGTAGCGAGGGTCTACAATGAGCAGTTCTTC. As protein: CASSLSGVARVYNEQFF.

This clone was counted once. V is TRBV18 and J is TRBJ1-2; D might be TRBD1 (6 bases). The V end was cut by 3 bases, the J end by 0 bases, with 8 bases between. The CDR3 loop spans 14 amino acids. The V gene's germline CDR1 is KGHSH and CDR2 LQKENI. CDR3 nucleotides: TGTGCCAGCTCACCTCGACAGGCTAACTATGGCTACACCTTC. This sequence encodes CASSPRQANYGYTF.

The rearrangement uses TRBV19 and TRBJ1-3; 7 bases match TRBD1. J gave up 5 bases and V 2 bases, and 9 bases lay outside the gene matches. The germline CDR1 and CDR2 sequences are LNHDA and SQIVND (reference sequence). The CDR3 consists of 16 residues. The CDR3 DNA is TGTGCCAGTAGTATACAGACGACAGGGAAAAGAAACACCATATATTTT. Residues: CASSIQTTGKRNTIYF.

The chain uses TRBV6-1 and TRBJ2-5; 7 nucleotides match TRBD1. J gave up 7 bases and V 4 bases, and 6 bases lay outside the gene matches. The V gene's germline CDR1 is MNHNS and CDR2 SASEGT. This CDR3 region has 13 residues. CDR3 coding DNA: TGTGCCAGCAGTGGACAGGGTTCGGGGACCCAGTACTTC. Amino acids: CASSGQGSGTQYF.

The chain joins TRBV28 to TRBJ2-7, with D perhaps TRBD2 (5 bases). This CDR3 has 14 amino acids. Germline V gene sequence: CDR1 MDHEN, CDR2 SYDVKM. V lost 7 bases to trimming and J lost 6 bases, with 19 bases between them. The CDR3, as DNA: TGTGCCAGCACTTCGACTCCCGGGGTTCTCGAGCAGTACTTC. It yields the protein CASTSTPGVLEQYF.

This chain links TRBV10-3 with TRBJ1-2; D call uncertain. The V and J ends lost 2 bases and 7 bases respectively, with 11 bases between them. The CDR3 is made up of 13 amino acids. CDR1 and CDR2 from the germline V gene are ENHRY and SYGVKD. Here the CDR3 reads CAISESSLGGYTF. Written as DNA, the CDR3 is TGTGCCATCAGTGAGAGCAGCCTAGGTGGCTACACCTTC.

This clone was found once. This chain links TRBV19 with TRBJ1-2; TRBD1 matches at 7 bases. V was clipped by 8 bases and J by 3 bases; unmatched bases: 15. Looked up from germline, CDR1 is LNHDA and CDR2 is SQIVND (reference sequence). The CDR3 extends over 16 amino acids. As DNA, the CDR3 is TGTGCCAGTTCCTCCCCCCCGGACAGGTTTCACTATGGCTACACCTTC. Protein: CASSSPPDRFHYGYTF. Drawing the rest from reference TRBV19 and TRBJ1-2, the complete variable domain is DGGITQSPKYLFRKEGQNVTLSCEQNLNHDAMYWYRQDPGQGLRLIYYSQIVNDFQKGDIAEGYSVSREKKESFPLTVTSAQKNPTAFYLCASSSPPDRFHYGYTFGSGTRLTVV.